The source of this TCR beta chain is a study of monozygotic twins with inflammatory bowel disease. The length of the CDR3 is 15 residues. Germline assignment: CDR1 SGHTA and CDR2 FQGNSA. Each UMI harboured a 6-nucleotide sample barcode and was appended via template switching. TCRdb re-called the 5' RACE reads; one entry per CDR3 protein, DNA not given. Recorded here are more than 300,000 distinct CDR3 sequences; the top ten clones represent about 2.5%. This clonotype originated in a human donor with ulcerative colitis or Crohn's disease, or a healthy co-twin of an affected twin (not recorded which). The rearrangement links TRBV7-2 to TRBJ2-7; without DNA, the TCRdb call of TRBD1 cannot be checked. Sequenced: blood. CDR3 region: CASSLGGHGGYEQYF.